The entry that follows covers one T cell receptor (beta chain) sequence. This clone's antigen is unknown. No base quality information exists; no much larger clone differs at one position. From cysteine to phenylalanine, the CDR3 is 14 amino acids long. The kept DNA is CDR3 alone, 42 bases in frame from the first base. CDR1 and CDR2, looked up from the germline V gene, are SGHRS and YFSETQ. Trimming takes 2 bases from V and 4 bases from J, and the germline ends sit 12 bases apart. Healthy HIV-negative adults with no recently reported acute infections or vaccinations were included as donors. Every donor was a Caucasian adult residing in Nashville, Tennessee, USA. CD8 memory samples combined magnetically selected CD45RO+ cells with CCR7-negative CD45RA+ effector memory (TemRA) cells. Blood was collected by leukapheresis, and PBMCs were isolated by Ficoll-Histopaque density gradient centrifugation and then cryopreserved in liquid nitrogen vapor phase. Purity and quantity of every magnetically sorted T cell population were checked by analytical flow cytometry. From each sorted fraction, genomic DNA was isolated and quantified by UV absorbance on a Nanodrop 2000c.

This record comes from a study of shared clonotypes between healthy human individuals (dated by TCRdb to 2018 to 2021). Study-level background: Two women and a few men aged 18 to 49 years were included in the cohort. For each donor, CD4 naive and CD4 memory were each run on three plates, CD8 naive on two plates, and CD8 memory on one plate. The study deeply sequenced blood TCR repertoires of about 5 healthy adults to estimate repertoire size and the extent of clonotype sharing between individuals. Libraries were prepared and TCR repertoires were sequenced by different laboratories using diverse techniques, in order to increase sequencing depth and limit assay-specific biases. Per donor, leukapheresis produced somewhere between about 0.94 and 9.5 billion PBMCs.

What the authors observed across the whole study: Sampling was restricted to blood, and TCR repertoires in tissues likely differ from the TCR repertoires found in blood. Across a few donors, roughly 5% of naive CD4, roughly 3.8% of naive CD8, around 2.1% of memory CD4, and under 0.45% of memory CD8 clonotypes were shared. Incomplete sequencing was indicated by rarefaction of sorted-subset datasets, despite the large sequencing depth. Naive subsets generally had larger estimated clonotype richness than memory subsets. Clonotypes shared by all four sorted-subset donors showed higher generation probabilities than non-shared clonotypes. Because the study included a small number of donors, the genetic and exposure-history diversity represented was limited. Pairwise subsampling indicated that sequencing depth was expected to affect the degree of clonotype sharing among donors.

TCR CDR3 regions were amplified from genomic DNA by multiplex PCR using the deep immunoSEQ assay. Genomic DNA extracted from each cell subset was distributed evenly over all wells of several immunoSEQ 96-well plates, and each plate served as one replicate. For sorted subsets, roughly 190 ng of genomic DNA, equivalent to 25,000 to 35,000 T cell genomes, went into each replicate PCR. Purified libraries were measured with a Qubit 3.0 fluorometer, size-checked on a Bioanalyzer 2100, and measured again with the KAPA Library Quantification kit. Each immunoSEQ 96-well plate was sequenced on its own single-read 150-cycle Illumina NextSeq 550 flow cell. Processing in the source paper ran as follows. Because the immunoSEQ output included only junctional sequences and no quality scores, the filtering could not be the same as the filtering used for full-length reads. Sequences were annotated with PyIR, a Python wrapper for IgBLAST v1.9, using IMGT germline references to assign V/J genes and CDR3. Reads were filtered out if the reads had weak V/J assignments (E-value above 1e-6), no CDR3, stop codons, out-of-frame junctions, or ambiguous translated residues. V3J clonotypes were defined as sequences sharing the same inferred V gene, J gene, and CDR3 amino acid sequence. Percentage overlap between repertoires was calculated by dividing the number of shared unique clonotypes by the size of the smaller repertoire. Richness of each repertoire was evaluated using RTK rarefaction, the Chao1 estimator, and Recon v2.1 estimates of unobserved clonotypes. OLGA was used to compute generation probabilities for all TCRbeta clonotypes that the gDNA method yielded from a handful of donors. TCRdb mirrors the immuneACCESS table, restricted to in-frame sequences. Some clones are absent from its copies; in checked studies, under half trace to an unresolved V gene, and the reason for the others is unknown. The V and J calls and the clone size are those of that table, but D and trimming were determined from the DNA. For this sample the table gives approximately 100,000 clones, of which around two thirds were detected only once. The top ten clonotypes cover roughly 40% of the sample.

Material: memory CD8+ T cells sorted from blood. The sample's cell subset or site label, decoded: CD45RO+ cells pooled with CCR7-negative TemRA cells. The source of this sequence is a man younger than 40 in good health. The sequence joins TRBV5-1 to TRBJ1-2; tentative D gene TRBD1, with 5 bases matching. The CDR3 here reads CASSFNRGAYGYTF. The nucleotide sequence reads TGCGCCAGCAGCTTTAATCGGGGCGCCTATGGCTACACCTTC. With the rest looked up from the reference TRBV5-1 and TRBJ1-2 genes rather than sequenced, the full variable domain is KAGVTQTPRYLIKTRGQQVTLSCSPISGHRSVSWYQQTPGQGLQFLFEYFSETQRNKGNFPGRFSGRQFSNSRSEMNVSTLELGDSALYLCASSFNRGAYGYTFGSGTRLTVV.